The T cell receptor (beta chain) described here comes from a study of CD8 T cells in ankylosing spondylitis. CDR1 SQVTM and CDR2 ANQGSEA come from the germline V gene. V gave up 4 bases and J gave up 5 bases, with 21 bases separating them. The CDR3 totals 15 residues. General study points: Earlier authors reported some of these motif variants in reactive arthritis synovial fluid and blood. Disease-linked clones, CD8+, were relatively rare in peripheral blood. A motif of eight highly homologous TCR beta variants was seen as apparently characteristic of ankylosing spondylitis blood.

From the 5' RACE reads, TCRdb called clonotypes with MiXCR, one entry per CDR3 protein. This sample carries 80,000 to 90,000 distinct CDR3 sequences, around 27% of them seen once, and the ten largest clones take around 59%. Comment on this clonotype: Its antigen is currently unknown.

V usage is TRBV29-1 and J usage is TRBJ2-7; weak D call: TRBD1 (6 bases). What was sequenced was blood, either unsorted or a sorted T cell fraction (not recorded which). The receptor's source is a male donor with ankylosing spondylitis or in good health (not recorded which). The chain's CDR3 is CSVVALTGQSDEQYF. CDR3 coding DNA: TGCAGCGTTGTTGCTCTGACAGGTCAATCGGACGAGCAGTACTTC.